The 25 T cell receptor beta chains below all came from one sample that was sequenced in a study of blood T cell repertoires in COVID-19. The data were produced by immunoSEQ multiplex PCR, yet TCRdb's version contains in-frame clones alone and is incomplete. The sample includes fewer than 300,000 clones, around nine tenths of them seen just once. Sequencing was done on a sample of peripheral blood. The receptors were sampled from a man between 25 and 39 years old with acute or convalescent COVID-19.

The chain uses TRBV11-2 and TRBJ1-2; 8 bases are shared with TRBD1. Germline assignment: CDR1 SGHAT and CDR2 FQNNGV. The CDR3 is 12 residues long. The J segment lost 3 bases and the V segment lost 6 bases, leaving 0 bases of the junction unmatched. Here the CDR3 reads CASRQGDYGYTF. Written as DNA, the CDR3 is TGTGCCAGCAGACAGGGGGACTATGGCTACACCTTC.

The V and J genes are TRBV9 and TRBJ2-5, with D tentatively TRBD2 (6 bases). Germline assignment: CDR1 SGDLS and CDR2 YYNGEE. Trimming shortened V by 3 bases and J by 1 base, and 10 bases separated the two germline ends. The CDR3 consists of 14 residues. CDR3 protein: CASSGTSPQETQYF. As DNA, the CDR3 is TGTGCCAGCAGCGGTACTAGCCCCCAAGAGACCCAGTACTTC.

The chain combines TRBV5-1 with TRBJ1-4; TRBD1 might be the D (6 bases). Germline V lookup: CDR1 SGHRS, CDR2 YFSETQ. The CDR3 is 14 amino acids. The germline V and J ends were trimmed by 5 bases and 8 bases, with 16 bases remaining between them. Here the CDR3 DNA reads TGCGCCAGCAGGAACGGGCGGGGGCCAGAAAAACTGTTTTTT. This sequence encodes CASRNGRGPEKLFF.

J is TRBJ1-5 and V is TRBV12-3 or TRBV12-4; D is perhaps TRBD1 (6 bases). V was cut by 8 bases and J by 4 bases, with 9 bases left in between. This CDR3 has 12 amino acids. CDR3 in DNA: TGTGCCAGCGTCACAGGGAATCAGCCCCAGCATTTT. It translates to CASVTGNQPQHF.

This chain connects TRBV19 to TRBJ1-2; possibly TRBD1 for D (6 bases). Trimming took 2 bases from V and 4 from J, leaving 8 bases between them. The CDR3 spans 13 residues. Germline lookup yields CDR1 LNHDA and CDR2 SQIVND (reference sequence). For the CDR3, the DNA is TGTGCCAGTAGTATAAAAGGGGGCTATGGCTACACCTTC. It is translated as CASSIKGGYGYTF. Full variable domain (rest looked up from reference TRBV19 and TRBJ1-2): DGGITQSPKYLFRKEGQNVTLSCEQNLNHDAMYWYRQDPGQGLRLIYYSQIVNDFQKGDIAEGYSVSREKKESFPLTVTSAQKNPTAFYLCASSIKGGYGYTFGSGTRLTVV.

This chain uses TRBV30 with TRBJ1-1, with 7 positions matching TRBD1. The CDR3 totals 18 residues. Germline values: CDR1 GTSNPN, CDR2 SVGIG (reference sequence). V was pared by 4 bases and J by 0 bases, with 17 bases of the junction left unmatched. The CDR3 nucleotides are TGTGCCTGGAATATATGGGTGGGACAGATTTTTATGAACACTGAAGCTTTCTTT. Amino acids: CAWNIWVGQIFMNTEAFF.

The chain uses TRBV7-6 and TRBJ1-6; 8 nucleotides match TRBD1. CDR3 length: 16 residues. The germline V gene encodes CDR1 SGHVS and CDR2 FNYEAQ. V lost 1 base to trimming and J lost 8 bases; unmatched junction nucleotides: 7. This CDR3 is CASSLDRDRRYSPLHF. The CDR3 region has the DNA TGTGCCAGCAGCTTAGATCGGGACAGGAGATATTCACCCCTCCACTTT.

This clone was counted once. This sequence joins TRBV19 and TRBJ1-5; 9 nucleotides align to TRBD1. CDR3 size: 15 residues. With 3 bases clipped from V and 6 bases from J, the junction kept 6 bases outside the gene matches. Germline values: CDR1 LNHDA, CDR2 SQIVND (reference sequence). CDR3 amino acids: CASSITGQGSQPQHF. The CDR3 bases are TGTGCCAGTAGTATCACGGGACAGGGAAGTCAGCCCCAGCATTTT.

J is TRBJ1-2 and V is TRBV11-2; 10 nucleotides line up with TRBD1. With V trimmed by 4 bases and J by 2 bases, 10 bases remained unmatched. This CDR3 comprises 17 residues. Germline V gene sequence: CDR1 SGHAT, CDR2 FQNNGV. The CDR3 loop is CASSSVGTGVTNYGYTF. Written as DNA, the CDR3 is TGTGCCAGCAGCTCTGTAGGGACAGGGGTTACAAACTATGGCTACACCTTC.

V usage is TRBV6-5 and J usage is TRBJ1-1; perhaps TRBD1 as D (5 bases). CDR3 length: 16 amino acids. Germline CDR1 MNHEY, CDR2 SVGAGI. V lost 4 bases and J 1 base, leaving 16 bases between the germline ends. CDR3 in amino acids: CASSSFKTGGNTEAFF. For the CDR3, the DNA is TGTGCCAGCAGTTCTTTTAAGACGGGGGGGAACACTGAAGCTTTCTTT.

The chain uses TRBV5-6 and TRBJ1-1; D is perhaps TRBD1 (6 bases). The CDR3 is made up of 15 amino acids. CDR1 is SGHDT, CDR2 YYEEEE, per germline. V lost 1 base, J lost 5 bases, and 15 bases lay in between. CDR3 in amino acids: CASSLRGGPGTEAFF. The CDR3 DNA reads TGTGCCAGCAGCTTGAGGGGGGGCCCTGGGACTGAAGCTTTCTTT.

The chain carries TRBV3-1 (or the pseudogene TRBV3-2) and TRBJ2-3; no firm D call. The ends were cut back, 1 base at V and 4 bases at J, with 6 bases in the middle. Germline lookup yields CDR1 LGHDT and CDR2 YNNKEL (reference sequence). The CDR3 contains 13 residues. CDR3 DNA: TGTGCCAGCAGCCAAGCTCGGTCAGATACGCAGTATTTT. Its protein is CASSQARSDTQYF.

V gene TRBV10-3 combines with J gene TRBJ1-1; the match to TRBD1 covers 10 bases. V shed 0 bases and J 5 bases; nucleotides not matched to a gene: 12. The CDR3 totals 18 residues. The germline gives CDR1 ENHRY, CDR2 SYGVKD. The CDR3 is CAISESRPGTGDGTEAFF. The CDR3 DNA follows: TGTGCCATCAGTGAGTCACGTCCCGGGACAGGGGATGGTACTGAAGCTTTCTTT.

The gene calls are TRBV12-5 and TRBJ2-3; weak D call: TRBD1 (6 bases). Trimming pared 7 bases from V and 4 bases from J, leaving 9 bases between. The CDR3 is made up of 12 amino acids. The germline CDR1 and CDR2 sequences are LGHNT and FRNRAP. As DNA, the CDR3 is TGTGCTAGTGCAGGGGTGGCAGATACGCAGTATTTT. This gives the protein CASAGVADTQYF.

The chain links TRBV30 to TRBJ1-6; 9 nucleotides align to TRBD1. The CDR3 runs to 16 residues. Germline V gene sequence: CDR1 GTSNPN, CDR2 SVGIG (reference sequence). The V segment lost 0 bases and the J segment 9 bases; nucleotides outside the gene matches: 9. The CDR3 region has the DNA TGTGCCTGGAGTGTATCCTGGAACAGGGGGCCTTCACCCCTCCACTTT. Its protein is CAWSVSWNRGPSPLHF.

The rearrangement joins TRBV11-3 to TRBJ1-5, with 8 bases identical to TRBD1. CDR1 is SGHNT and CDR2 is YENEEA in the germline V gene. After removal of 4 bases from V and 4 bases from J, the junction contained 12 bases not matched to a gene. There are 17 residues in the CDR3. The CDR3 region is CASSSNDRDRPNQPQHF. CDR3 nucleotides: TGTGCCAGCAGCTCCAATGACCGGGACAGGCCAAATCAGCCCCAGCATTTT.

This chain links TRBV7-6 with TRBJ2-2; 16 positions agree with TRBD2. With V trimmed by 1 base and J by 1 base, 6 bases remained unmatched. The CDR3 extends over 20 amino acids. CDR1 SGHVS and CDR2 FNYEAQ come from the germline V gene. CDR3 nucleotides: TGTGCCAGCAGCTTAGAGCAGGGACTAGCGGGAGGGCGGAACACCGGGGAGCTGTTTTTT. Translation: CASSLEQGLAGGRNTGELFF.

V usage is TRBV28 and J usage is TRBJ2-7; D is possibly TRBD1 (5 bases). V lost 2 bases and J 3 bases, leaving 17 bases between the germline ends. The germline CDR1 and CDR2 sequences are MDHEN and SYDVKM. The CDR3 consists of 16 residues. The CDR3 here is CASSLVARAPGYEQYF. The CDR3 nucleotides are TGTGCCAGCAGTTTAGTGGCCAGGGCTCCTGGCTACGAGCAGTACTTC.

The chain carries TRBV9 and TRBJ2-7; TRBD1 aligns across 8 bases. Trimming took 4 bases from V and 2 from J; bases not matched to a gene: 5. CDR3 length equals 14 residues. In germline, CDR1 is SGDLS, CDR2 YYNGEE. The DNA of the CDR3 is TGTGCCAGCAGCCTTGGACAGGGTACCTACGAGCAGTACTTC. Its translation: CASSLGQGTYEQYF. Drawing the rest from reference TRBV9 and TRBJ2-7, the complete variable domain is DSGVTQTPKHLITATGQRVTLRCSPRSGDLSVYWYQQSLDQGLQFLIQYYNGEERAKGNILERFSAQQFPDLHSELNLSSLELGDSALYFCASSLGQGTYEQYFGPGTRLTVT.

A single count supports this clone. The chain links TRBV12-5 to TRBJ2-2; TRBD2 might be the D (5 bases). Germline V gene lookup returns CDR1 LGHNT and CDR2 FRNRAP. Trimming removed 6 bases at V and 1 base at J, with 21 bases between. The CDR3 extends over 18 amino acids. CDR3 in amino acids: CASGLRDEQTVNTGELFF. The CDR3 coding sequence is TGTGCTAGTGGGCTACGGGATGAACAGACGGTGAACACCGGGGAGCTGTTTTTT.

This clone has just a few counts. The chain employs TRBV4-1 and TRBJ1-1; the match to TRBD1 covers 7 bases. The germline gives CDR1 MGHRA, CDR2 YSYEKL. V trimming: 4 bases; J trimming: 0 bases; junction bases outside the gene matches: 8. The CDR3 loop spans 16 amino acids. CDR3 DNA: TGCGCCAGCAGCCCCGGACAGGTCCTTCTGAACACTGAAGCTTTCTTT. This translates into CASSPGQVLLNTEAFF.

This clone was seen once. The chain recombines TRBV3-1 (or the pseudogene TRBV3-2) with TRBJ1-1; D not resolved. Trimming shortened V by 8 bases and J by 0 bases, and 7 bases separated the two germline ends. CDR3 length: 12 residues. CDR1 and CDR2 from the germline V gene are LGHDT and YNNKEL (reference sequence). Here the CDR3 DNA reads TGTGCCAGCGTCGGAGTGAACACTGAAGCTTTCTTT. This codes for CASVGVNTEAFF.

The chain uses TRBV9 and TRBJ1-3; 10 bases map to TRBD1. J was trimmed by 9 bases and V by 3 bases; bases with no gene match: 6. The CDR3 is made up of 14 amino acids. Germline lookup yields CDR1 SGDLS and CDR2 YYNGEE. CDR3 nucleotide sequence: TGTGCCAGCAGCGAATCGACAGGGGGCGGCACCATATATTTT. Protein: CASSESTGGGTIYF.

The chain links TRBV27 to TRBJ2-3; D is perhaps TRBD2 (5 bases). Germline V lookup: CDR1 MNHEY, CDR2 SMNVEV (reference sequence). The CDR3 is 13 amino acids. Trimming left V 2 bases short and J 4 bases short, with 7 bases between. In DNA form, the CDR3 reads TGTGCCAGCAGTTTAAGGCGGGCAGATACGCAGTATTTT. It translates to CASSLRRADTQYF.

The rearrangement joins TRBV5-1 to TRBJ2-7; weak D call: TRBD1 (5 bases). In germline, CDR1 is SGHRS, CDR2 YFSETQ. This CDR3 spans 15 amino acids. The V gene lost 2 bases and the J gene lost 5 bases, with 17 bases spanning the gap. The CDR3 loop reads CASSFGTGRLNEQYF. The CDR3 nucleotides read TGCGCCAGCAGCTTTGGAACAGGCCGACTCAACGAGCAGTACTTC.